This TCR beta chain was sequenced in a study of metastatic and nonmetastatic thyroid tumors. In the study overall: Repertoire data that came from the blood and tumor or nodule tissue of malignant and benign thyroid patients were compared.

Study findings and constraints: Benign nodules reportedly had significantly lower TCR beta diversity than malignant thyroid tumors in blood and tumor.

None of the patients had undergone any treatment ahead of thyroid surgery. Germline-derived CDR1 and CDR2 are SGHVS and FQNEAQ. This CDR3 has 14 residues. Source study methods: A papillary thyroid cancer distant-metastasis classifier was built from CDR3 differences across clinicopathological groups. Using MiXCR, TCRdb reanalyzed the PCR reads. The V and J calls follow TCRdb's processing rather than the paper's. The repertoire holds under 20,000 clones, with under 25% as singletons. This clone appeared a single time. Its antigen is still unknown. The junction does not match germline at one end; this may be a read error.

The chain joins TRBV7-8 to TRBJ2-4; maybe TRBD2 (5 bases). Sample: adjacent normal tissue. The receptor's source is a female donor with papillary thyroid cancer or a benign thyroid nodule (not recorded which). Some clones in this sample may be carry-over from other donors' samples. The CDR3 coding sequence is TGTGCCAACGGCTCCATAAGAGGGAGAAACATTCATTACTTC. It specifies CANGSIRGRNIHYF.